The 18 T cell receptor beta chains below all came from one sample that was sequenced in a study of cytomegalovirus exposure and HLA in healthy donors. It was with 60 Vbeta and 13 Jbeta primers that the PCR ran. Profiling relied on immunoSEQ multiplex PCR, and the TCRdb table lists in-frame clones only, not all of them. The profile shows more than 200,000 clones, 75% to 80% of them singletons. The sequenced material came from PBMCs. These receptors all stem from a man between 18 and 35 years old in good health and CMV-seronegative.

The chain carries TRBV6-1 and TRBJ2-7, with TRBD1 matching 11 bases. The CDR3 length is 15 residues. Unmatched junction bases numbered 5, after V lost 3 bases and J lost 4 bases. Germline CDR1 is MNHNS and CDR2 is SASEGT. The CDR3 DNA reads as TGTGCCAGCAGTGAGGGACAGGGGGGCTCGTACGAGCAGTACTTC. It translates to CASSEGQGGSYEQYF.

The V and J genes are TRBV7-9 and TRBJ1-6, with 7 positions matching TRBD1. Germline V CDR1 and CDR2: SEHNR, FQNEAQ (reference sequence). This CDR3 spans 14 amino acids. Germline trimming cut 5 bases from V and 10 bases from J; bases unmatched to any gene: 8. CDR3 sequence (DNA): TGTGCCAGCAGCAGGACAGGAGCGGGCTCACCCCTCCACTTT. It specifies CASSRTGAGSPLHF.

The genes are TRBV29-1 and TRBJ2-3; 8 bases agree with TRBD1. V trimming: 4 bases; J trimming: 5 bases; junction bases outside the gene matches: 5. This CDR3 is built from 13 residues. The V gene's germline CDR1 is SQVTM and CDR2 ANQGSEA. CDR3: CSVGAGGRDTQYF. CDR3 sequence (DNA): TGCAGCGTTGGGGCAGGGGGCAGAGATACGCAGTATTTT.

This sequence joins TRBV7-9 and TRBJ2-3; 8 bases agree with TRBD1. This CDR3 has 16 residues. The V segment lost 5 bases and the J segment 3 bases; nucleotides outside the gene matches: 10. Germline CDR1 reads SEHNR; CDR2 reads FQNEAQ (reference sequence). The CDR3 is CASSLDRVRMTDTQYF. The CDR3 nucleotides read TGTGCCAGCAGCCTGGACAGGGTCCGGATGACAGATACGCAGTATTTT.

The rearrangement joins TRBV2 to TRBJ1-4; weak D call: TRBD1 (6 bases). This CDR3 spans 14 amino acids. The V and J ends lost 3 bases and 8 bases respectively, with 13 bases between them. CDR1 is SNHLY and CDR2 is FYNNEI in the germline V gene. The CDR3 DNA is TGTGCCAGCAGTGACGGGCAGGGGAACGAAAAACTGTTTTTT. As protein: CASSDGQGNEKLFF.

In the case of this clone: The same CDR3 also results from other DNA sequences found in this sample. The chain links TRBV19 to TRBJ1-5; D is undetermined. The germline V and J ends were trimmed by 5 bases and 3 bases, with 8 bases remaining between them. The CDR3 loop spans 13 amino acids. The germline V gene has CDR1 LNHDA and CDR2 SQIVND (reference sequence). Written as DNA, the CDR3 is TGTGCCAGTAGTCCGGGTCTCAATCAGCCCCAGCATTTT. Its translation: CASSPGLNQPQHF.

J is TRBJ2-7 and V is TRBV11-2, with TRBD1 matching over 9 bases. V dropped 1 base and J dropped 4; count of bases not matched to a gene: 5. Looked up from germline, CDR1 is SGHAT and CDR2 is FQNNGV. The CDR3 extends over 15 amino acids. The CDR3 loop is CASSLVPGQGYEQYF. CDR3 nucleotide sequence: TGTGCCAGCAGCTTAGTGCCGGGACAGGGTTACGAGCAGTACTTC.

The chain couples TRBV7-2 to TRBJ2-2; D unresolved. Deletions cut 2 bases from V and 8 bases from J, with 6 bases between. The CDR3 covers 12 residues. Looked up from germline, CDR1 is SGHTA and CDR2 is FQGNSA. CDR3 in DNA: TGTGCCAGCAGCTTACAATCAGGGGAGCTGTTTTTT. Its translation: CASSLQSGELFF.

The chain is built from TRBV27 and TRBJ2-7, with D possibly matching TRBD1 (5 bases). V lost 6 bases and J 3 bases, leaving 9 bases between the germline ends. The germline CDR1 and CDR2 sequences are MNHEY and SMNVEV (reference sequence). This CDR3 comprises 12 residues. The CDR3 nucleotides read TGTGCCAGCAGCCAGACAGACTACGAGCAGTACTTC. Protein product: CASSQTDYEQYF.

The chain couples TRBV7-2 to TRBJ1-2, with 7 bases aligning to TRBD1. V shed 5 bases and J 7 bases; nucleotides not matched to a gene: 13. This CDR3 region has 15 residues. The germline V gene has CDR1 SGHTA and CDR2 FQGNSA. In DNA, the CDR3 is TGTGCCAGCAGCGCCTTCCAGACAGGGCAGAGTGGCTACACCTTC. Translated: CASSAFQTGQSGYTF.

This rearrangement joins TRBV9 to TRBJ2-3; 12 bases are shared with TRBD2. V lost 3 bases to trimming and J lost 6 bases; unmatched junction nucleotides: 5. Germline loops: CDR1 SGDLS, CDR2 YYNGEE. This CDR3 contains 15 residues. CDR3 sequence reads: CASSARLAGDDTQYF. DNA for the CDR3: TGTGCCAGCAGCGCCCGACTAGCGGGGGATGATACGCAGTATTTT.

The V gene is TRBV2, the J gene TRBJ2-2; unclear D gene. Trimming pared 4 bases from V and 7 bases from J, leaving 13 bases between. The CDR3 is 14 residues long. CDR1 and CDR2 (germline): SNHLY, FYNNEI. The CDR3 nucleotides read TGTGCCAGCAGTGTCGGTAGCTCGAACGGGGAGCTGTTTTTT. Protein sequence: CASSVGSSNGELFF. The full variable domain, its missing parts supplied by reference TRBV2 and TRBJ2-2, is EPEVTQTPSHQVTQMGQEVILRCVPISNHLYFYWYRQILGQKVEFLVSFYNNEISEKSEIFDDQFSVERPDGSNFTLKIRSTKLEDSAMYFCASSVGSSNGELFFGEGSRLTVL.

The rearrangement uses TRBV30 and TRBJ2-3, with 7 bases aligning to TRBD1. The germline V gene encodes CDR1 GTSNPN and CDR2 SVGIG (reference sequence). The CDR3 is 15 amino acids. V trimming: 0 bases; J trimming: 1 base; junction bases outside the gene matches: 4. The CDR3 DNA is TGTGCCTGGAGTGTACTGGGACAGCGCACAGATACGCAGTATTTT. Its translation is CAWSVLGQRTDTQYF. Variable domain in full (rest from reference TRBV30 and TRBJ2-3): SQTIHQWPATLVQPVGSPLSLECTVEGTSNPNLYWYRQAAGRGLQLLFYSVGIGQISSEVPQNLSASRPQDRQFILSSKKLLLSDSGFYLCAWSVLGQRTDTQYFGPGTRLTVL.

The chain links TRBV13 to TRBJ2-1; TRBD2 aligns across 8 bases. The germline V gene encodes CDR1 PRHDT and CDR2 FYEKMQ (reference sequence). The CDR3 totals 15 residues. Trimming at V came to 2 bases and at J to 6 bases, leaving 6 bases not matched to a gene. CDR3 sequence reads: CASSLLSGNGNEQFF. CDR3 coding DNA: TGTGCCAGCAGCTTACTTAGCGGGAATGGCAATGAGCAGTTCTTC.

The chain is built from TRBV7-2 and TRBJ2-1, with TRBD2 matching over 9 bases. The J segment lost 7 bases and the V segment lost 1 base, leaving 5 bases of the junction unmatched. This CDR3 is 15 amino acids long. CDR1 and CDR2 (germline): SGHTA, FQGNSA. The DNA of the CDR3 is TGTGCCAGCAGCTTAGGGCTAGCGGGAATAAATGAGCAGTTCTTC. It encodes CASSLGLAGINEQFF.

The chain links TRBV19 to TRBJ1-5; D gene uncertain. CDR1 is LNHDA and CDR2 is SQIVND in the germline V gene (reference sequence). V gave up 0 bases and J gave up 7 bases, with 10 bases separating them. This CDR3 has 14 residues. CDR3 DNA sequence: TGTGCCAGTAGTATAGAGGGCGGCGGGCAGCCCCAGCATTTT. This encodes CASSIEGGGQPQHF.

This chain uses TRBV9 with TRBJ2-5; 7 bases agree with TRBD1. With V trimmed by 3 bases and J by 3 bases, 5 bases remained unmatched. The CDR3 spans 14 residues. Germline CDR1 is SGDLS and CDR2 is YYNGEE. CDR3 sequence reads: CASSELQGEETQYF. The CDR3 DNA reads as TGTGCCAGCAGCGAACTTCAGGGGGAAGAGACCCAGTACTTC.

The chain has TRBV29-1 and TRBJ2-7; 11 bases are shared with TRBD1. Germline V gene sequence: CDR1 SQVTM, CDR2 ANQGSEA. Unmatched junction bases numbered 7, after V lost 6 bases and J lost 3 bases. The length of the CDR3 is 14 residues. The CDR3, as DNA: TGCAGCGTGGGGACAGGGGGATCATACTACGAGCAGTACTTC. This translates into CSVGTGGSYYEQYF.